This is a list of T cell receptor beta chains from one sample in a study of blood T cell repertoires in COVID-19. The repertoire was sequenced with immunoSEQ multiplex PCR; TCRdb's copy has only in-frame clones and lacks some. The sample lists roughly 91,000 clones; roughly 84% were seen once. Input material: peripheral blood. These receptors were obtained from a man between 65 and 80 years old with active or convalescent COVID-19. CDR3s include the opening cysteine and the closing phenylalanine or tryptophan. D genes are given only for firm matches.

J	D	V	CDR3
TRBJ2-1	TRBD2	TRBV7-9	CASSLKAGRGNEQFF
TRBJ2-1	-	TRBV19	CASSSPRVHYNEQFF
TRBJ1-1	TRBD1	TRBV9	CASSIDRVTEAFF
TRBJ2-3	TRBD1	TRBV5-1	CASSATGGSTDTQYF
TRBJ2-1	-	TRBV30	CAWSDRVRDNEQFF
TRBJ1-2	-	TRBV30	CAWSVLINYGYTF
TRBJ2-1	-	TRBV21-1	CASSKVKVRGGCDEQFF
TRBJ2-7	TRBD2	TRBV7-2	CASSLAGGLYEQYF
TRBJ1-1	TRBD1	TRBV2	CASYRDRDTEAFF
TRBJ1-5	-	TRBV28	CASSGWRVNQPQHF
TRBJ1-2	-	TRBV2	CASSDYRDYGYTF
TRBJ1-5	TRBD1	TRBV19	CASRLTGPNQPQHF
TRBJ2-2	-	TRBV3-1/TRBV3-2	CASSKTGFGGELFF
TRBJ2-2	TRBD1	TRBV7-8	CASSLVAGQGATGELFF
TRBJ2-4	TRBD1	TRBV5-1	CASSKGTGALIF
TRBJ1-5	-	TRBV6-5	CASSYPGSGDQPQHF
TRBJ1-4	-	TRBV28	CVSSPGRLANEKLFF
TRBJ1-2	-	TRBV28	CASSLSGDYGYTF
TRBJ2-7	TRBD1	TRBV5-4	CASSLPGQGYEQYF
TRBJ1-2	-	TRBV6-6	CASTHGEGVYGYTF
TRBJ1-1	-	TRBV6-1	CASSDPPAGVALRRQAFF
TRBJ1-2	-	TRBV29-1	CSVEDPQGWYGYTF
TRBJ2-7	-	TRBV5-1	CASSLEGFYEQYF
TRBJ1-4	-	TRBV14	CASSQEGVRKLFF
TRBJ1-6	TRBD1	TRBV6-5	CASRPPGQGNSPLHF
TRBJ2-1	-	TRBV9	CASSSRTDSSYNEQFF
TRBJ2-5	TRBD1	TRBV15	CATSGVLTGTVQETQYF
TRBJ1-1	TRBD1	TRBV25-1	CASSVDRGNTEAFF
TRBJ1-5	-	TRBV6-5	CASRSGRGQPQHF
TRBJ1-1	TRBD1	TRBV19	CASSPDKGAEAFF
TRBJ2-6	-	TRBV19	CASSIPGPGANVLTF
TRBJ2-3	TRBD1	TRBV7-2	CASSPGQGTDTQYF
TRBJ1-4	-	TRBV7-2	CASSLGQTTTNEKLFF